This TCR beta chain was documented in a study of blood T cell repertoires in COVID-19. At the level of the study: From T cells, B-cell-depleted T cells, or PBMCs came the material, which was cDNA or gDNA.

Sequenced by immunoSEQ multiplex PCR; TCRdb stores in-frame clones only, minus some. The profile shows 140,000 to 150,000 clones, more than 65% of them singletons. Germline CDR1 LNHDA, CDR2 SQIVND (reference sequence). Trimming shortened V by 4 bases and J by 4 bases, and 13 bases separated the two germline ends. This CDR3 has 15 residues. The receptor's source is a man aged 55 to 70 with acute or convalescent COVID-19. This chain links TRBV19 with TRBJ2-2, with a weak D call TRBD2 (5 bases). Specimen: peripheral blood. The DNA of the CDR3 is TGTGCCAGTAGTACCTGGACCGAGGGCACCGGGGAGCTGTTTTTT. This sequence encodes CASSTWTEGTGELFF.